This T cell receptor (beta chain) derives from a study of blood T cell repertoires in COVID-19. Study background: T cells, B-cell-depleted T cells, or PBMCs provided the cDNA or gDNA that served as material.

Per the original data handling: Reference gene primer amplification in the assay estimated nucleated cell counts. Libraries were prepared by immunoSEQ multiplex PCR; TCRdb keeps only in-frame clonotypes and omits some of them. V and J calls and clone size are copied from that table; D and trimming were computed from the DNA. The table has roughly 350,000 clones, 85% seen once; the top ten hold 3% to 4.5%. The germline gives CDR1 PRHDT, CDR2 FYEKMQ (reference sequence). The CDR3 consists of 14 residues. Trimming took 5 bases from V and 4 from J; bases not matched to a gene: 7. The rearrangement uses TRBV13 and TRBJ2-7; TRBD1 matches 8 bases. The sequence came from a woman aged 18-30 years with acute or convalescent COVID-19. Sequenced: peripheral blood. CDR3 in DNA: TGTGCCAGCAGCACGAGACAGGGGAAATACGAGCAGTACTTC. Protein: CASSTRQGKYEQYF. The full variable domain, rest sourced from reference TRBV13 and TRBJ2-7, is AAGVIQSPRHLIKEKRETATLKCYPIPRHDTVYWYQQGPGQDPQFLISFYEKMQSDKGSIPDRFSAQQFSDYHSELNMSSLELGDSALYFCASSTRQGKYEQYFGPGTRLTVT.